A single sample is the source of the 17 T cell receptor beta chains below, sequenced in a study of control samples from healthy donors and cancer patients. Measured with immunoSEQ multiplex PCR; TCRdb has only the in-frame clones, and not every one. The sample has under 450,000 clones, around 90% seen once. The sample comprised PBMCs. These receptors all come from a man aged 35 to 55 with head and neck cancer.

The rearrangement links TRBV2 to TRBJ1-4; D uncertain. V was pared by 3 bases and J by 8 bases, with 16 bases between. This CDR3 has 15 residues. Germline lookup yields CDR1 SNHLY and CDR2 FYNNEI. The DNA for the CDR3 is TGTGCCAGCAGTGATACCGACCTCGTTGGAGAAAAACTGTTTTTT. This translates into CASSDTDLVGEKLFF.

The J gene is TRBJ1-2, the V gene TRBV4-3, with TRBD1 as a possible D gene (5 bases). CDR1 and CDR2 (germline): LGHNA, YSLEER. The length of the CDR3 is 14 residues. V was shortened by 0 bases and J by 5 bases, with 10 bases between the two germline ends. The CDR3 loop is CASSQDWGGYGYTF. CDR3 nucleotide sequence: TGCGCCAGCAGCCAAGATTGGGGGGGGTATGGCTACACCTTC.

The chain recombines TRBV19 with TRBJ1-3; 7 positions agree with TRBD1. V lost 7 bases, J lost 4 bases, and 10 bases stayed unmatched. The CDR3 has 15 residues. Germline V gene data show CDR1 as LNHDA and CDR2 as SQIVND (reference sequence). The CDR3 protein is CASTPGQSPGNTIYF. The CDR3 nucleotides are TGTGCCAGTACCCCGGGACAGAGCCCAGGAAACACCATATATTTT.

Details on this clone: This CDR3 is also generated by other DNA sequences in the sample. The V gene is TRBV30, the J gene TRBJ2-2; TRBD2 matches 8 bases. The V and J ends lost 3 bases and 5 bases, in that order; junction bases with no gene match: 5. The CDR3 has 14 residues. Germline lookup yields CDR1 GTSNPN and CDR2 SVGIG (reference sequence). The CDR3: CAWRGLESTGELFF. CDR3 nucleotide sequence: TGTGCCTGGAGGGGACTAGAATCGACCGGGGAGCTGTTTTTT.

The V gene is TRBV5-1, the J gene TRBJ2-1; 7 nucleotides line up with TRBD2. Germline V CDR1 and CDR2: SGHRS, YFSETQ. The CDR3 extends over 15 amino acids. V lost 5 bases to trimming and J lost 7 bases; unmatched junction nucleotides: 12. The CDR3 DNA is TGCGCCAGCAGTCCCGGACTAGTGGGAGGGAATGAGCAGTTCTTC. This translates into CASSPGLVGGNEQFF.

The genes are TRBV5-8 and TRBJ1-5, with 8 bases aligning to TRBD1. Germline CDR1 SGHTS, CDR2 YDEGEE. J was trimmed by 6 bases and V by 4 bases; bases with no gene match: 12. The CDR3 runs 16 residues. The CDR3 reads CASSRMVTGETQPQHF. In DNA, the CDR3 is TGTGCCAGCAGCCGGATGGTGACAGGGGAAACTCAGCCCCAGCATTTT.

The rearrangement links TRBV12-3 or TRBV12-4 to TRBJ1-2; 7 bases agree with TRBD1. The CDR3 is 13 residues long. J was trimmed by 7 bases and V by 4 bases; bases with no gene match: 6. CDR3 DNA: TGTGCCAGCAGTTCAGCCACAGGGGCTGGCTACACCTTC. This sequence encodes CASSSATGAGYTF.

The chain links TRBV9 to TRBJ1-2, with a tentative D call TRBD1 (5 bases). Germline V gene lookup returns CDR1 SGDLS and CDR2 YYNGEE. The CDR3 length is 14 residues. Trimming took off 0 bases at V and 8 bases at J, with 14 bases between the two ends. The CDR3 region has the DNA TGTGCCAGCAGCGTAGAGGGCAGGGACGGAGGCTACACCTTC. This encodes CASSVEGRDGGYTF.

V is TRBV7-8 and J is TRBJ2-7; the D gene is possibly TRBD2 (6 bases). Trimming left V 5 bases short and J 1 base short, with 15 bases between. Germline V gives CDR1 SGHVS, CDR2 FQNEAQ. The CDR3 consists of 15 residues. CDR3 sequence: CASSLKWRGSYEQYF. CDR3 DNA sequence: TGTGCCAGCAGCCTAAAGTGGAGGGGATCCTACGAGCAGTACTTC.

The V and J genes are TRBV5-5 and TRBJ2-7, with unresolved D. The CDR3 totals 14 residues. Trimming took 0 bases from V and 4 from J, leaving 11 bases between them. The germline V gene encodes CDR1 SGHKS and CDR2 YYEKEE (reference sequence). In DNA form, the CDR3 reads TGTGCCAGCAGCTTGGTTGGAGTCGATTACGAGCAGTACTTC. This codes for CASSLVGVDYEQYF.

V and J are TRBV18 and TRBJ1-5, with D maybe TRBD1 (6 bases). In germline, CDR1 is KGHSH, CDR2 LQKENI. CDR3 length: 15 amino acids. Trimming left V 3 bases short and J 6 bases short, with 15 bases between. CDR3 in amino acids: CASSPLREGGQPQHF. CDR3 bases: TGTGCCAGCTCACCCCTCCGGGAAGGGGGTCAGCCCCAGCATTTT.

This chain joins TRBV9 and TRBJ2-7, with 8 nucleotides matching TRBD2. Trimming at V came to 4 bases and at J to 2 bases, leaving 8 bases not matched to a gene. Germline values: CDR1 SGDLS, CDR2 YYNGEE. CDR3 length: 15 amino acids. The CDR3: CASSPPGSGTYEQYF. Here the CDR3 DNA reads TGTGCCAGCAGCCCCCCTGGTAGCGGGACCTACGAGCAGTACTTC. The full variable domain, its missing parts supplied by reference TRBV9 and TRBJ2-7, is DSGVTQTPKHLITATGQRVTLRCSPRSGDLSVYWYQQSLDQGLQFLIQYYNGEERAKGNILERFSAQQFPDLHSELNLSSLELGDSALYFCASSPPGSGTYEQYFGPGTRLTVT.

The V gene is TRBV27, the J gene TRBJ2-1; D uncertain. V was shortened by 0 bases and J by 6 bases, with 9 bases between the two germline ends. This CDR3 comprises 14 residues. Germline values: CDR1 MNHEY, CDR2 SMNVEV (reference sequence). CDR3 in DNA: TGTGCCAGCAGTTTATCTGGCGGATTCAATGAGCAGTTCTTC. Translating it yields CASSLSGGFNEQFF.

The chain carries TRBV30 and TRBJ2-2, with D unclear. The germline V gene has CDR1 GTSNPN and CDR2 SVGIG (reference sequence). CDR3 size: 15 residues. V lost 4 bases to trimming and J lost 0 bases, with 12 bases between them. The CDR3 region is CAWIGGTPNTGELFF. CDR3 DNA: TGTGCCTGGATAGGCGGCACCCCGAACACCGGGGAGCTGTTTTTT.

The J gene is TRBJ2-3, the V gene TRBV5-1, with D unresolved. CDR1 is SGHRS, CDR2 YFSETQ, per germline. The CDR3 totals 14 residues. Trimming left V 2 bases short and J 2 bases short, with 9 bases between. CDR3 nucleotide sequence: TGCGCCAGCAGCTTACGTAGCAACACAGATACGCAGTATTTT. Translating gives CASSLRSNTDTQYF.

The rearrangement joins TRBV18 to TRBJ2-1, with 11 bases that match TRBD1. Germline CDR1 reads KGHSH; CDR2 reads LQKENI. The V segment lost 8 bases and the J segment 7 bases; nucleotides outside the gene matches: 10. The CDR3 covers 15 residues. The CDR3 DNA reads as TGTGCCAGCACGGACCTTGGGACAGGGGGAAATGAGCAGTTCTTC. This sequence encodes CASTDLGTGGNEQFF.

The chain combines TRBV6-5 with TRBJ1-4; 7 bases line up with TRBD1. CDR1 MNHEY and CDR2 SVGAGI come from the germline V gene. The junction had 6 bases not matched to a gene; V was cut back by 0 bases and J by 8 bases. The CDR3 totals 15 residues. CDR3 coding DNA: TGTGCCAGCAGTTACTCGGCAGGGGGAGAAGAAAAACTGTTTTTT. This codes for CASSYSAGGEEKLFF.